This is a list of T cell receptor beta chains from one sample in a study of T-cell memory formation after mild COVID-19. TCRdb used MiXCR to reprocess the 5' RACE reads, holding one entry per CDR3 protein. The repertoire holds 580,000 or so distinct CDR3 sequences, with 15% to 20% as singletons. Input material: PBMCs or a T cell subset sorted from them (not recorded which). The receptors were sampled from an adult woman who had mild COVID-19 (a few samples of this study predate the infection). Cell type and time point are not known. Both conserved end residues are part of each CDR3. A D gene is named only where the DNA matches it firmly. Clone size, where shown, is once, few, many, or a class for clones that have expanded.

V	J	size	D	DNA	CDR3
TRBV7-2	TRBJ2-1	few	NA	TGTGCCAGCAGCTTAGGCGGAAACTCCTACAATGAGCAGTTCTTC	CASSLGGNSYNEQFF
TRBV5-1	TRBJ1-6	once	NA	TGCGCCAGCAGCTTGAGTTCCATCTCGAGGTCACCCCTCCACTTT	CASSLSSISRSPLHF
TRBV10-2	TRBJ1-2	few	NA	TGCGCCACCCAGGACAACTATGGCTACACCTTC	CATQDNYGYTF
TRBV11-2	TRBJ2-1	many	NA	TGTGCCAGCAGCTTAGAGCCCCAGGGTGGAGGGCAGTTCTTC	CASSLEPQGGGQFF
TRBV12-3/TRBV12-4	TRBJ1-2	NA	NA	TGTGCCAGCAGTTTGGTGACAGCAGCTAACTATGGCTACACCTTC	CASSLVTAANYGYTF
TRBV19	TRBJ1-2	few	TRBD1	TGTGCCAGTAGTATCGGACAGGGTAACTATGGCTACACCTTC	CASSIGQGNYGYTF
TRBV24-1	TRBJ2-5	NA	TRBD1	TGTGCCACCAGTGAACGGGGACAGCAAGAGACCCAGTACTTC	CATSERGQQETQYF
TRBV20-1	TRBJ2-5	few	TRBD2	TGCAGTGCTAGATCCCGATCGGGGTTTAGCGGGAAATACCAAGAGACCCAGTACTTC	CSARSRSGFSGKYQETQYF
TRBV29-1	TRBJ1-2	few	TRBD1	TGCAGCGTAGAGGGACAGCGCTCTAACTATGGCTACACCTTC	CSVEGQRSNYGYTF
TRBV7-9	TRBJ1-1	NA	NA	TGTGCCAGCAGCGTCCCGAAGGGGGGCCAGGGGAGCACTGAAGCTTTCTTT	CASSVPKGGQGSTEAFF
TRBV4-1	TRBJ2-1	NA	NA	TGCGCCAGCAGCCAATGGCAGGGACACAATGAGCAGTTCTTC	CASSQWQGHNEQFF
TRBV29-1	TRBJ2-3	few	TRBD2	TGCAGCGCCTCGGGACTAGCTACAGATACGCAGTATTTT	CSASGLATDTQYF
TRBV29-1	TRBJ2-1	NA	NA	TGCAGCGCCGCCCGGGATTCCTCCTACAATGAGCAGTTCTTC	CSAARDSSYNEQFF
TRBV4-1	TRBJ2-1	NA	NA	TGCGCCAGCAGCCACGCCGGGGAAAGCCCGATAGTCCATGAGCAGTTCTTC	CASSHAGESPIVHEQFF
TRBV29-1	TRBJ1-2	NA	TRBD1	TGCAGCGTTGTCTTTGGACAGGGCCCGACGGGCTATGGCTACACCTTC	CSVVFGQGPTGYGYTF
TRBV7-6	TRBJ1-1	NA	NA	TGTGCCAGCAGCTTAGAACGGGCGAACACTGAAGCTTTCTTT	CASSLERANTEAFF
TRBV27	TRBJ1-2	few	NA	TGTGCCAGCAGTTTATCGAAGGGAGGGCTCTATGGCTACACCTTC	CASSLSKGGLYGYTF
TRBV29-1	TRBJ2-7	NA	TRBD2	TGCAGCGTTGACGAGCGGGGGTCCCACGAGCAGTACTTC	CSVDERGSHEQYF
TRBV20-1	TRBJ2-5	NA	TRBD2	TGCAGTGCTAGAGATGGCGGGAGTGTGACCCAGTACTTC	CSARDGGSVTQYF
TRBV13	TRBJ2-4	few	TRBD2	TGTGCCAGCAGCCCACTAGCGGGAGGGAAAAACATTCAGTACTTC	CASSPLAGGKNIQYF
TRBV11-1	TRBJ2-7	once	NA	TGTGCCAGCAGCCGCGGAAGGACAGAACCTAATTTCTACGAGCAGTACTTC	CASSRGRTEPNFYEQYF
TRBV25-1	TRBJ1-5	many	NA	TGTGCCAGCAGTGAATCCCAACCGTTGGGCGGTAGCAATCAGCCCCAGCATTTT	CASSESQPLGGSNQPQHF
TRBV6-6	TRBJ2-2	few	NA	TGTGCCAGCAGCCTAGGGGTCGGCGGGGAGCTGTTTTTT	CASSLGVGGELFF
TRBV7-9	TRBJ2-6	NA	NA	TGTGCCAGCAGCCCCCCCGGGATGCGTGGGGCCAACGTCCTGACTTTC	CASSPPGMRGANVLTF
TRBV29-1	TRBJ2-7	many	NA	TGCAGCGTTGATGGGGGCGGGGGCTACGAGCAGTACTTC	CSVDGGGGYEQYF
TRBV7-2	TRBJ1-1	NA	NA	TGTGCCAGCAGCTTTGGTAAGTGGTTGTTGACTGAAGCTTTCTTT	CASSFGKWLLTEAFF